In its sample, the clone carrying this TCR beta chain was seen many times. The data were obtained in a study of T-cell reconstitution after alpha-beta-depleted transplantation in children. The CDR3 runs 15 residues. CDR1 is SGHVS and CDR2 is FQNEAQ in the germline V gene. After removal of 1 base from V and 7 bases from J, the junction contained 4 bases not matched to a gene. A TCRbeta library incorporating unique molecular identifiers was prepared. TCRdb passed the PCR reads through MiXCR, listing each CDR3 protein once. The repertoire holds over 550,000 distinct CDR3 sequences, with under 12% as singletons.

The receptor's source is a human donor who donated a stem cell graft to a child with acute myeloid leukemia. The sample in question was PBMCs from the stem cell graft donor, obtained from the stem cell graft. The chain uses TRBV7-8 and TRBJ2-1, with TRBD2 matching over 10 bases. The DNA for the CDR3 is TGTGCCAGCAGCTTAGGTCTAGCGGGAGAGAATGAGCAGTTCTTC. Translated: CASSLGLAGENEQFF.